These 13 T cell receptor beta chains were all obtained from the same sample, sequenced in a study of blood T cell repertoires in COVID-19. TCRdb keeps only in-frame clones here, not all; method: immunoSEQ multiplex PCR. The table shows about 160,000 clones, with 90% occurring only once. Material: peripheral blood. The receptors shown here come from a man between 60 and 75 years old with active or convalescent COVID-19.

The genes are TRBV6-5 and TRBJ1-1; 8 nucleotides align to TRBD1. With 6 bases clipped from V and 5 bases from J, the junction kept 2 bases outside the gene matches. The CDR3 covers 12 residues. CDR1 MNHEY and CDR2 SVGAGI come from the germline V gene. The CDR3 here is CASSRTGTEAFF. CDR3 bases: TGTGCCAGCAGCCGGACAGGGACTGAAGCTTTCTTT.

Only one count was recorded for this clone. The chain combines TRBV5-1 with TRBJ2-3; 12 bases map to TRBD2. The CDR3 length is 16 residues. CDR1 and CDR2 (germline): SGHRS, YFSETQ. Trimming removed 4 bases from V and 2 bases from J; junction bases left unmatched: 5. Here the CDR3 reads CASSQTSGRNTDTQYF. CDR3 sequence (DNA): TGCGCCAGCAGCCAAACTAGCGGGAGGAACACAGATACGCAGTATTTT.

The CDR3 nucleotides are TGTGCCAGCAGCTTAGGTAGGGGCCCTATCTACGAGCAGTACTTC. Translating gives CASSLGRGPIYEQYF. The genes are TRBV11-2 and TRBJ2-7; D may be TRBD1 (5 bases). In germline, CDR1 is SGHAT, CDR2 FQNNGV. This CDR3 has 15 residues. The ends were cut back, 1 base at V and 3 bases at J, with 13 bases in the middle.

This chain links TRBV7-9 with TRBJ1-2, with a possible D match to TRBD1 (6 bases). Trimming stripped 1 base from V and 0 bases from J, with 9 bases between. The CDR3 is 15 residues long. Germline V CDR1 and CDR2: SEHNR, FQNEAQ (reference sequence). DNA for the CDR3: TGTGCCAGCAGCTTAGGGGAGGGGGCTAACTATGGCTACACCTTC. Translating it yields CASSLGEGANYGYTF.

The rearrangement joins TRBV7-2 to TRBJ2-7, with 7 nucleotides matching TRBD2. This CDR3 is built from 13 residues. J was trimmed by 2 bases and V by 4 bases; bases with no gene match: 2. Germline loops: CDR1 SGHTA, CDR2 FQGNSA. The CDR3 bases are TGTGCCAGCAGCTCTAGCGGTCCCTACGAGCAGTACTTC. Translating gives CASSSSGPYEQYF.

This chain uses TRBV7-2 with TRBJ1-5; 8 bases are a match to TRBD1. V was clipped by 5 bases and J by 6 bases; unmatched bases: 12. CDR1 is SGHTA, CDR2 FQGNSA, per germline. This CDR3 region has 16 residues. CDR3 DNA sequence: TGTGCCAGCAGCCTGTACTCGACAGGGGTATTTCAGCCCCAGCATTTT. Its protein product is CASSLYSTGVFQPQHF.

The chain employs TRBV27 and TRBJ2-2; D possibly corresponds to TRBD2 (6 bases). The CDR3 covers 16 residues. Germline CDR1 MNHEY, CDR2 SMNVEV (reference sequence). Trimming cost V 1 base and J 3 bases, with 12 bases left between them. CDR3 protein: CASSLFRGWDTGELFF. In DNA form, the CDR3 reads TGTGCCAGCAGTTTATTTCGGGGGTGGGACACCGGGGAGCTGTTTTTT.

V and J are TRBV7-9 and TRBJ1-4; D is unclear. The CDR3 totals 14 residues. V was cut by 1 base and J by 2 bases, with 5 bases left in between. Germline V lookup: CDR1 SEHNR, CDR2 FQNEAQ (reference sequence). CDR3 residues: CASSLVQTNEKLFF. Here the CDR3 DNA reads TGTGCCAGCAGCTTAGTCCAGACTAATGAAAAACTGTTTTTT.

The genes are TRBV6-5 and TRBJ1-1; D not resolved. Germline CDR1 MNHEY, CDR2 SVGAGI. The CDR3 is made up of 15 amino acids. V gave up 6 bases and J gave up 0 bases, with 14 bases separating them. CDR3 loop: CASRVAGFMNTEAFF. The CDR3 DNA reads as TGTGCCAGCAGGGTAGCGGGATTCATGAACACTGAAGCTTTCTTT.

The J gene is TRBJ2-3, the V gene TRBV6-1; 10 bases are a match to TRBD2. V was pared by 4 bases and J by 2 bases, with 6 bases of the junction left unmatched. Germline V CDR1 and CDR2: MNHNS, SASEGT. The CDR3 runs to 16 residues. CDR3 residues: CASSGEAGGITDTQYF. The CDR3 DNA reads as TGTGCCAGCAGTGGAGAAGCGGGGGGGATCACAGATACGCAGTATTTT.

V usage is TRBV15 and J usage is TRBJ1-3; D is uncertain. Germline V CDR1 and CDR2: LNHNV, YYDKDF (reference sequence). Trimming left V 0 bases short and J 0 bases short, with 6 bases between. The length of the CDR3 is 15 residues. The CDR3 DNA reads TGTGCCACCAGCAGAGATACCGGCTCTGGAAACACCATATATTTT. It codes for CATSRDTGSGNTIYF.

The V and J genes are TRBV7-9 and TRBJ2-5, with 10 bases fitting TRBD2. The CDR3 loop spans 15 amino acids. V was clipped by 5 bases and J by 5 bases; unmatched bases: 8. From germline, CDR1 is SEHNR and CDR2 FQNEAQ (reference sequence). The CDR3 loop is CASSRNSGRLETQYF. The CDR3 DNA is TGTGCCAGCAGCCGAAATAGCGGGAGGCTGGAGACCCAGTACTTC.

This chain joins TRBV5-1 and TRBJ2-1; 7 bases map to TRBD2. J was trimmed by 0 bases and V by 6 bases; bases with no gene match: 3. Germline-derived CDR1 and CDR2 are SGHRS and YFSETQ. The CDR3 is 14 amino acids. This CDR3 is CASTQRDSYNEQFF. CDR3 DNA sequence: TGCGCCAGCACCCAGCGGGACTCCTACAATGAGCAGTTCTTC.